These 20 T cell receptor beta chains came from one sample sequenced in a study of CXCR3-negative and CXCR3-positive naive CD8 T cells (dated by TCRdb to about 2019). The data were produced on a NextSeq 550. The Human TCR Profiling Kit (MiLaboratory) was used to make UMI-labeled 5' RACE TRB cDNA libraries. TCRdb reprocessed the reads and lists each CDR3 protein sequence as a single entry, with no DNA. The table held for this sample gives roughly 6,400 distinct CDR3 sequences. The ten largest clones take up almost 1.5% of the sample. Sequencing was done on a sample of naive CXCR3- CD8+ T cells from blood. The cell subset or site label, read with the paper, signifies: CD45RO-CCR7+CD27+CD95- naive CD8+ T cells lacking CXCR3 (TNR3-). Every receptor here comes from a human donor in good health. Some clones in this sample may be carry-over from other donors' samples.

The V call is TRBV29-1, the J call TRBJ2-1. Germline loops: CDR1 SQVTM, CDR2 ANQGSEA. The length of the CDR3 is 12 residues. The CDR3 here is CSVEISFNEQFF.

This clonotype is labeled medium-sized based on frequency. This chain uses TRBV11-2 with TRBJ2-1; TCRdb picks TRBD2, but there is no DNA to check that call. Germline V gene data show CDR1 as SGHAT and CDR2 as FQNNGV. The CDR3 loop spans 16 amino acids. The CDR3 protein is CASSLRLAGVYNEQFF.

The chain carries TRBV12-3 or TRBV12-4 and TRBJ1-2. The CDR3 runs 14 residues. The CDR3 reads CASSPNGDYYGYTF.

J is TRBJ2-7 and V is TRBV6-5; TCRdb's D call of TRBD1 is untestable without DNA. There are 14 residues in the CDR3. Germline V gives CDR1 MNHEY, CDR2 SVGAGI. This chain's CDR3 is CASIGAVGHNEQYF.

The rearrangement uses TRBV2 and TRBJ1-1. Germline loops: CDR1 SNHLY, CDR2 FYNNEI. This CDR3 contains 14 residues. The CDR3 here is CASSIQERSTEAFF.

This clonotype is medium-sized by frequency. The rearrangement joins TRBV12-3 or TRBV12-4 to TRBJ2-1; the TRBD2 assignment by TCRdb is unverifiable without DNA. CDR3 size: 23 residues. The CDR3 sequence is CASRLTPGTSGGLETSSYNEQFF.

This clonotype is deemed medium-sized (0.01 to 0.1%) by its frequency. The gene calls are TRBV6-1 and TRBJ2-7; TCRdb's assignment of TRBD1 cannot be checked, as there is no DNA. The germline V gene has CDR1 MNHNS and CDR2 SASEGT. The CDR3 runs 15 residues. The CDR3 is CASSEASQGDDEQYF.

According to its frequency, this clonotype is medium-sized. The chain combines TRBV5-1 with TRBJ1-6; TCRdb picks TRBD1, but there is no DNA to check that call. This CDR3 region has 15 residues. Germline lookup yields CDR1 SGHRS and CDR2 YFSETQ. CDR3 protein: CASSISGTGVSPLHF. The full variable domain, with the rest looked up from reference TRBV5-1 and TRBJ1-6, is KAGVTQTPRYLIKTRGQQVTLSCSPISGHRSVSWYQQTPGQGLQFLFEYFSETQRNKGNFPGRFSGRQFSNSRSEMNVSTLELGDSALYLCASSISGTGVSPLHFGNGTRLTVT.

This clonotype is labeled medium-sized based on frequency. The J gene is TRBJ1-1, the V gene TRBV5-1; lacking DNA, the TRBD1 call made by TCRdb goes unchecked. Germline CDR1 is SGHRS and CDR2 is YFSETQ. This CDR3 spans 15 amino acids. The CDR3 region is CASSRVQGQNTEAFF.

The chain couples TRBV7-3 to TRBJ1-1. CDR1 is SGHTA and CDR2 is FQGTGA in the germline V gene. The CDR3 sequence is 13 residues long. The CDR3 here is CASSLTGNTEAFF.

Frequency places this clonotype as medium-sized. The CDR3 sequence: CASRNRDAYNEQFF. This chain connects TRBV6-5 to TRBJ2-1; checking the TCRdb D call of TRBD1 is not possible without DNA. This CDR3 is built from 14 residues. The germline V gene has CDR1 MNHEY and CDR2 SVGAGI.

The chain uses TRBV4-1 and TRBJ2-7; checking the TCRdb D call of TRBD1 is not possible without DNA. CDR3 size: 15 residues. Per germline, CDR1 MGHRA and CDR2 YSYEKL. This CDR3 reads CASRQTGGATYEQYF.

The V gene is TRBV6-6, the J gene TRBJ2-1; TCRdb names TRBD1, which stays unverified in the absence of DNA. Germline assignment: CDR1 MNHNY and CDR2 SVGAGI (reference sequence). The CDR3 is made up of 11 amino acids. CDR3 loop: CASSTGTGLFF.

CDR3 sequence reads: CSVGTEGTIHGYTF. This chain connects TRBV29-1 to TRBJ1-2; TCRdb calls TRBD1, which cannot be checked without DNA. The CDR3 runs to 14 residues. CDR1 and CDR2 (germline): SQVTM, ANQGSEA.

Considering frequency, this clonotype is medium-sized. The chain is built from TRBV15 and TRBJ2-1. The germline V gene has CDR1 LNHNV and CDR2 YYDKDF (reference sequence). The CDR3 is 12 amino acids. CDR3 region: CATRQFGDEQFF.

The chain carries TRBV7-8 and TRBJ2-5; absent DNA, TCRdb's TRBD2 call cannot be checked. The CDR3 is 14 residues long. Germline assignment: CDR1 SGHVS and CDR2 FQNEAQ. The CDR3 reads CASSSIAAQETQYF.

This clonotype registers medium-sized by frequency. The chain has TRBV29-1 and TRBJ2-2; TCRdb picks TRBD2, but there is no DNA to check that call. Germline lookup yields CDR1 SQVTM and CDR2 ANQGSEA. The CDR3 has 15 amino acids. CDR3 residues: CSVATSGMGTGELFF.

Considering frequency, this clonotype is medium-sized. The chain combines TRBV7-9 with TRBJ2-1; as DNA is missing, the TRBD2 call by TCRdb cannot be tested. Germline V gene lookup returns CDR1 SEHNR and CDR2 FQNEAQ (reference sequence). The CDR3 extends over 13 amino acids. This CDR3 reads CASSLDFPPEQFF.

This chain uses TRBV20-1 with TRBJ2-3; the TCRdb D gene call, TRBD2, has no DNA to confirm it. CDR1 is DFQATT, CDR2 SNEGSKA, per germline (reference sequence). This CDR3 contains 16 residues. CDR3 loop: CSARDGLADATDTQYF.

This clonotype is deemed medium-sized by its frequency. The CDR3 spells CASSLEGRAQETQYF. The genes are TRBV5-1 and TRBJ2-5; TCRdb indicates TRBD2, and absent DNA this call remains unverified. Germline V gene lookup returns CDR1 SGHRS and CDR2 YFSETQ. This CDR3 contains 15 residues.